A single sample is the source of the 8 T cell receptor beta chains below, sequenced in a study of cytomegalovirus exposure and HLA in healthy donors. The study ran its PCR with 60 Vbeta and 13 Jbeta primers. Here immunoSEQ multiplex PCR was the method, and the copy in TCRdb shows in-frame clones only, minus some. This table holds some 98,000 clones, roughly 80% found once. The sequenced sample was PBMCs. The receptors here all came from a human donor in good health.

This chain connects TRBV7-2 to TRBJ1-4, with TRBD1 matching over 7 bases. The junction had 11 bases not matched to a gene; V was cut back by 5 bases and J by 8 bases. CDR1 is SGHTA, CDR2 FQGNSA, per germline. This CDR3 is built from 15 residues. The CDR3 is CASSPATGLREKLFF. The CDR3 nucleotides are TGTGCCAGCAGCCCCGCGACAGGGTTAAGGGAAAAACTGTTTTTT.

The CDR3 nucleotides are TGTGCCAGTAGTACAGGGGCAGATACGCAGTATTTT. It yields the protein CASSTGADTQYF. This chain joins TRBV19 and TRBJ2-3; a possible D gene is TRBD1 (6 bases). The CDR3 length is 12 residues. Germline V gene lookup returns CDR1 LNHDA and CDR2 SQIVND (reference sequence). V shed 4 bases and J shed 4 bases, with 6 bases lying between them.

The table lists this clone with a few counts. The rearrangement links TRBV29-1 to TRBJ1-4; D gene ambiguous. The CDR3 has 12 residues. Germline V gene sequence: CDR1 SQVTM, CDR2 ANQGSEA. With 7 bases removed from V and 7 bases from J, the gap between germline ends came to 13 bases. CDR3 sequence reads: CSADTGFEKLFF. In nucleotides, the CDR3 is TGCAGCGCCGACACTGGATTTGAAAAACTGTTTTTT. Together with reference TRBV29-1 and TRBJ1-4, the CDR3 gives the full variable domain: SAVISQKPSRDICQRGTSLTIQCQVDSQVTMMFWYRQQPGQSLTLIATANQGSEATYESGFVIDKFPISRPNLTFSTLTVSNMSPEDSSIYLCSADTGFEKLFFGSGTQLSVL.

This clone was seen once. The chain employs TRBV2 and TRBJ1-3, with D maybe TRBD1 (5 bases). The CDR3 contains 16 residues. V was shortened by 4 bases and J by 4 bases, with 17 bases between the two germline ends. Germline V gene lookup returns CDR1 SNHLY and CDR2 FYNNEI. The CDR3 loop reads CASSGQGFTLGNTIYF. In DNA form, the CDR3 reads TGTGCCAGCAGTGGCCAGGGCTTTACGTTGGGAAACACCATATATTTT.

V gene TRBV2 combines with J gene TRBJ2-2, with 10 nucleotides matching TRBD2. This CDR3 has 15 residues. V was clipped by 4 bases and J by 6 bases; unmatched bases: 5. The germline CDR1 and CDR2 sequences are SNHLY and FYNNEI. The CDR3 sequence is CASSALTSGAGELFF. The CDR3 DNA reads as TGTGCCAGCAGTGCCCTTACTAGCGGGGCCGGGGAGCTGTTTTTT.

V gene TRBV28 combines with J gene TRBJ1-5; D gene uncertain. Per the germline V gene, CDR1 is MDHEN and CDR2 is SYDVKM. The V end lost 7 bases, the J end lost 8 bases, and 12 bases lay between the germline ends. The CDR3 has 12 amino acids. The CDR3 coding sequence is TGTGCCAGCAACAGCAGTCCAGAGCCCCAGCATTTT. Amino acids: CASNSSPEPQHF.

This clone was found a few times. The gene calls are TRBV7-6 and TRBJ2-7; D unclear. V lost 9 bases to trimming and J lost 2 bases, with 14 bases between them. CDR3 length equals 13 residues. The germline gives CDR1 SGHVS, CDR2 FNYEAQ. CDR3 sequence (DNA): TGTGCCAGATACATGCCGCTCACCTACGAGCAGTACTTC. It encodes CARYMPLTYEQYF.

This clone was detected a few times. The chain has TRBV7-2 and TRBJ2-5; TRBD1 matches at 7 bases. The trim removed 5 bases at V and 4 bases at J, leaving 4 bases unmatched. Germline V gene sequence: CDR1 SGHTA, CDR2 FQGNSA. This CDR3 is 13 amino acids long. The CDR3 DNA follows: TGTGCCAGCAGCCGTGACAGGGTAGAGACCCAGTACTTC. This gives the protein CASSRDRVETQYF.